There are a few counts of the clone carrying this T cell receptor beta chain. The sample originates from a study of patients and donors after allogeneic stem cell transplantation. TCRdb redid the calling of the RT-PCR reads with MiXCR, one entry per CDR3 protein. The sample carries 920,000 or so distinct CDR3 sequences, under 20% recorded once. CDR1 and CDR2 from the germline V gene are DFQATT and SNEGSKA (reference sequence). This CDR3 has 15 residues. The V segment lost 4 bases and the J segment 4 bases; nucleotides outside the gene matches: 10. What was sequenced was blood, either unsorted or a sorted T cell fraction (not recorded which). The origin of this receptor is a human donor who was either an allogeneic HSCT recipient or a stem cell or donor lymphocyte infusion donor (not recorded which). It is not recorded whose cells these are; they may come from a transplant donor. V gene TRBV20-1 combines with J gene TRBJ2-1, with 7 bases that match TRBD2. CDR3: CSATPLGLPYNEQFF. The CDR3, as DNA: TGCAGTGCTACCCCCTTGGGACTACCGTACAATGAGCAGTTCTTC.